This T cell receptor beta chain was identified in a study of shared clonotypes between healthy human individuals. Broader study findings: Across a handful of donors, naive CD4 shared approximately 4.5%, naive CD8 over 3%, memory CD4 more than 2%, memory CD8 0.35% to 0.5%. Naive subsets, compared against memory subsets, generally had larger estimated richness values.

J was trimmed by 5 bases and V by 7 bases; bases with no gene match: 7. Germline V gene data show CDR1 as LNHNV and CDR2 as YYDKDF (reference sequence). This CDR3 region has 17 residues. Each replicate PCR on the sorted subsets used about 0.2 ug DNA (around 31,000 T cell genomes). Sequenced by immunoSEQ multiplex PCR; TCRdb stores in-frame clones only, minus some. The data show 2,500,000 or so clones, roughly 90% seen once. A remark on this clone: The antigen is not known.

The chain has TRBV15 and TRBJ2-2; 16 nucleotides agree with TRBD2. This TCR was recovered from a man younger than 35 in good health. Some clones in this sample may be carry-over from other donors' samples. Material: naive CD4+ T cells from PBMCs. Sample subset: CD45RA+ positively selected. For the CDR3, the DNA is TGTGCCACCAAATCCGGGACTAGCGGGAGGGAAACCGGGGAGCTGTTTTTT. Its translation: CATKSGTSGRETGELFF.